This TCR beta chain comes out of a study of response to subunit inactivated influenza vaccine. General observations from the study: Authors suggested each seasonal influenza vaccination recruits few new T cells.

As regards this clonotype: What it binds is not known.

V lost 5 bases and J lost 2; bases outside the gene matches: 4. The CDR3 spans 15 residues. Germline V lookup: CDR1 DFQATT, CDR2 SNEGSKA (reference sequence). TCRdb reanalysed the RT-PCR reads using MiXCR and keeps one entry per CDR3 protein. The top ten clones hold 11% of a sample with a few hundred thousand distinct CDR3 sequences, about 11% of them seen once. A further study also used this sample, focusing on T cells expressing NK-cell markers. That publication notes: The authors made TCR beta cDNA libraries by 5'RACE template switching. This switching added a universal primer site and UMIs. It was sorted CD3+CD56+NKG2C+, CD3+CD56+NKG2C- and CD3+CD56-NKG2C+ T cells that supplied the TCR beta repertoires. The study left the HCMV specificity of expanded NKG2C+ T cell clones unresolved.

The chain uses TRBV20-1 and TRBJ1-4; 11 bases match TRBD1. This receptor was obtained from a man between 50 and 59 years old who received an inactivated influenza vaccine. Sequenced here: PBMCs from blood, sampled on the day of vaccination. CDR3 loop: CSAGGQGGTNEKLFF. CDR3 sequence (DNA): TGCAGTGCTGGGGGACAGGGGGGGACTAATGAAAAACTGTTTTTT.